The clone carrying this T cell receptor beta chain has just one count. These data are taken from a study of shared clonotypes between healthy human individuals. Study details: The people who gave samples were a couple of women and a few men aged 18 to 49.

Per germline, CDR1 PRHDT and CDR2 FYEKMQ (reference sequence). There are 16 residues in the CDR3. Trimming cost V 2 bases and J 6 bases, with 16 bases left between them. A roughly 200 ng quantity of DNA, some 30,000 T cell genomes, went into the sorted-subset replicate PCRs. The assay was immunoSEQ multiplex PCR, and TCRdb's table has in-frame clones only and misses some. The sample shows 1,500,000 or so clones, 97% to 99% of them seen only once. The receptor was isolated from a man aged 25-40 years in good health. The chain links TRBV13 to TRBJ2-2, with D possibly matching TRBD2 (5 bases). Sequenced material: naive CD4+ T cells sorted from blood. The subset here: CD45RA+ positively selected. CDR3 residues: CASSLKPGSSPGELFF. The CDR3 bases are TGTGCCAGCAGCTTAAAACCGGGATCCAGCCCCGGGGAGCTGTTTTTT.